These 30 T cell receptor beta chains were all obtained from the same sample, sequenced in a study of blood T cell repertoires in COVID-19. The repertoire was sequenced with immunoSEQ multiplex PCR; TCRdb's copy has only in-frame clones and lacks some. The data show fewer than 25,000 clones, around 90% seen once. Sequenced material: peripheral blood. These TCRs come from a woman between 70 and 85 years old with active COVID-19.

This sequence joins TRBV13 and TRBJ2-5, with D maybe TRBD1 (6 bases). The germline CDR1 and CDR2 sequences are PRHDT and FYEKMQ (reference sequence). The CDR3 totals 14 residues. The V gene lost 5 bases and the J gene lost 3 bases, with 13 bases spanning the gap. The CDR3 DNA is TGTGCCAGCAGCATCCGGGACACCAAAGAGACCCAGTACTTC. Protein sequence: CASSIRDTKETQYF.

The CDR3 nucleotides are TGTGCCAGTAGTATAAACAGGGTGGAGACCCAGTACTTC. The encoded protein is CASSINRVETQYF. This chain links TRBV19 with TRBJ2-5; a possible D gene is TRBD1 (6 bases). The CDR3 covers 13 residues. V lost 2 bases and J 5 bases, leaving 9 bases between the germline ends. Germline CDR1 LNHDA, CDR2 SQIVND (reference sequence).

V and J are TRBV28 and TRBJ1-4, with D perhaps matching TRBD1 (5 bases). This CDR3 comprises 12 residues. Trimming stripped 4 bases from V and 9 bases from J, with 9 bases between. CDR1 MDHEN and CDR2 SYDVKM come from the germline V gene. Written as DNA, the CDR3 is TGTGCCAGCAGTTCAGGGAACAAAAAACTGTTTTTT. This gives the protein CASSSGNKKLFF.

The V gene is TRBV6-6, the J gene TRBJ1-2, with 12 bases that match TRBD1. CDR1 MNHNY and CDR2 SVGAGI come from the germline V gene (reference sequence). The CDR3 runs to 15 residues. After removal of 4 bases from V and 8 bases from J, the junction contained 8 bases not matched to a gene. This CDR3 is CASSFTGQGAEGYTF. CDR3 DNA: TGTGCCAGCAGTTTCACGGGACAGGGGGCGGAAGGCTACACCTTC.

The chain carries TRBV6-5 and TRBJ2-1; 10 nucleotides agree with TRBD2. The CDR3 spans 14 residues. Germline lookup yields CDR1 MNHEY and CDR2 SVGAGI. Germline trimming cut 7 bases from V and 5 bases from J; bases unmatched to any gene: 5. The CDR3 DNA is TGTGCCAGCACCCCGGGACTAGCGAACAATGAGCAGTTCTTC. Encoded protein: CASTPGLANNEQFF.

This chain uses TRBV12-3 or TRBV12-4 with TRBJ1-6; no firm D call. Trimming took 5 bases from V and 5 from J, leaving 7 bases between them. The CDR3 spans 13 residues. In DNA form, the CDR3 reads TGTGCCAGCAGTGCGGTCAATAATTCACCCCTCCACTTT. Its translation is CASSAVNNSPLHF.

The chain recombines TRBV6-5 with TRBJ2-7; 10 bases are a match to TRBD2. The trim removed 5 bases at V and 5 bases at J, leaving 9 bases unmatched. This CDR3 comprises 15 residues. Germline CDR1 is MNHEY and CDR2 is SVGAGI. CDR3 sequence reads: CASSQGTSALNEQYF. The CDR3 DNA reads as TGTGCCAGCAGTCAGGGGACTAGCGCTCTCAACGAGCAGTACTTC.

The chain is built from TRBV5-5 and TRBJ2-3, with no clear D. Germline-derived CDR1 and CDR2 are SGHKS and YYEKEE (reference sequence). The CDR3 has 13 residues. Trimming cost V 1 base and J 3 bases, with 6 bases left between them. As DNA, the CDR3 is TGTGCCAGCAGCTTGAGCCCGACAGATACGCAGTATTTT. Encoded protein: CASSLSPTDTQYF.

The chain carries TRBV4-1 and TRBJ2-7, with D maybe TRBD1 (6 bases). The V and J ends lost 0 bases and 7 bases respectively, with 10 bases between them. Per the germline V gene, CDR1 is MGHRA and CDR2 is YSYEKL. This CDR3 region has 13 residues. CDR3 nucleotide sequence: TGCGCCAGCAGCCAAGATCAGGGGTGGGAGCAGTACTTC. Its protein is CASSQDQGWEQYF.

The chain recombines TRBV25-1 with TRBJ2-1, with 12 bases identical to TRBD2. The J segment lost 8 bases and the V segment lost 10 bases, leaving 9 bases of the junction unmatched. This CDR3 is 14 amino acids long. Germline loops: CDR1 MGHDK, CDR2 SYGVNS. CDR3 amino acids: CAIASGRAADEQFF. Written as DNA, the CDR3 is TGTGCCATCGCTAGCGGGAGGGCCGCCGATGAGCAGTTCTTC.

The V and J genes are TRBV28 and TRBJ2-5, with D possibly TRBD1 on 6 matching bases. Looked up from germline, CDR1 is MDHEN and CDR2 is SYDVKM. The CDR3 is 16 amino acids. Trimming left V 2 bases short and J 2 bases short, with 15 bases between. CDR3 sequence (DNA): TGTGCCAGCAGTTTAAAGGTCCTTCAGGGGCAAGAGACCCAGTACTTC. It encodes CASSLKVLQGQETQYF.

The chain is built from TRBV27 and TRBJ1-2, with 7 nucleotides matching TRBD1. Trimming removed 3 bases from V and 4 bases from J; junction bases left unmatched: 11. The CDR3 is made up of 16 amino acids. The germline gives CDR1 MNHEY, CDR2 SMNVEV (reference sequence). As DNA, the CDR3 is TGTGCCAGCAGTTTGGAGGGGGCGCAAAGTATCTATGGCTACACCTTC. It yields the protein CASSLEGAQSIYGYTF.

This clone was detected only a few times. The chain recombines TRBV6-1 with TRBJ1-1, with D tentatively TRBD1 (5 bases). Trimming took off 2 bases at V and 4 bases at J, with 17 bases between the two ends. Germline values: CDR1 MNHNS, CDR2 SASEGT. The CDR3 extends over 16 amino acids. CDR3 in amino acids: CASSERLRGFTTEAFF. The CDR3 DNA reads TGTGCCAGCAGTGAAAGGTTAAGGGGATTTACCACTGAAGCTTTCTTT.

The chain carries TRBV25-1 and TRBJ1-1; the D gene is possibly TRBD1 (5 bases). Per the germline V gene, CDR1 is MGHDK and CDR2 is SYGVNS. The CDR3 contains 14 residues. Between the trimmed V and J ends, which lost 8 bases and 6 bases, there was a span of 19 bases. DNA of the CDR3: TGTGCCAGCGGGGATGGACAACCCCGGGCTGAAGCTTTCTTT. It translates to CASGDGQPRAEAFF.

J is TRBJ2-7 and V is TRBV10-3; D is possibly TRBD1 (6 bases). Germline CDR1 ENHRY, CDR2 SYGVKD. The CDR3 runs to 14 residues. V was shortened by 4 bases and J by 1 base, with 11 bases between the two germline ends. The CDR3 nucleotides read TGTGCCATCAGTGGGGAGACAGGTTCCTACGAGCAGTACTTC. Protein sequence: CAISGETGSYEQYF.

This clone was seen a single time. The chain carries TRBV28 and TRBJ2-7; 8 bases map to TRBD1. In germline, CDR1 is MDHEN, CDR2 SYDVKM. The CDR3 is 15 amino acids. The trim removed 5 bases at V and 7 bases at J, leaving 13 bases unmatched. Here the CDR3 reads CASSLPFTGGKEQYF. CDR3 DNA: TGTGCCAGCAGTCTTCCCTTTACAGGGGGAAAAGAGCAGTACTTC. Supplemented by reference TRBV28 and TRBJ2-7, the full variable domain reads DVKVTQSSRYLVKRTGEKVFLECVQDMDHENMFWYRQDPGLGLRLIYFSYDVKMKEKGDIPEGYSVSREKKERFSLILESASTNQTSMYLCASSLPFTGGKEQYFGPGTRLTVT.

This clone was recorded once. The chain couples TRBV4-3 to TRBJ1-5; no reliable D call. The CDR3 is made up of 13 amino acids. The germline V gene has CDR1 LGHNA and CDR2 YSLEER. Trimming left V 0 bases short and J 4 bases short, with 4 bases between. Here the CDR3 DNA reads TGCGCCAGCAGCCAAGACAGAAATCAGCCCCAGCATTTT. Amino acids: CASSQDRNQPQHF.

The gene calls are TRBV6-5 and TRBJ1-2, with D hard to call. V was cut by 6 bases and J by 8 bases, with 16 bases left in between. CDR1 is MNHEY and CDR2 is SVGAGI in the germline V gene. The CDR3 spans 13 residues. Here the CDR3 DNA reads TGTGCCAGCAGGACCTTAGGCGGCGGCGGCTACACCTTC. Translating it yields CASRTLGGGGYTF.

The chain couples TRBV4-2 to TRBJ2-2, with no clear D. Germline values: CDR1 LGHNA, CDR2 YNFKEQ. Trimming took 3 bases from V and 6 from J, leaving 14 bases between them. CDR3 size: 15 residues. The CDR3: CASSQASGIAGELFF. The CDR3 nucleotides read TGTGCCAGCAGCCAGGCCTCAGGTATTGCCGGGGAGCTGTTTTTT.

The chain links TRBV20-1 to TRBJ1-5, with D maybe TRBD1 (6 bases). Germline assignment: CDR1 DFQATT and CDR2 SNEGSKA (reference sequence). V gave up 3 bases and J gave up 8 bases, with 20 bases separating them. The CDR3 has 15 residues. The CDR3 loop is CSASGGGQRVEPQHF. The CDR3 DNA reads as TGCAGTGCTAGTGGCGGCGGACAGCGAGTTGAGCCCCAGCATTTT.

V usage is TRBV2 and J usage is TRBJ1-4, with D hard to call. From germline, CDR1 is SNHLY and CDR2 FYNNEI. V dropped 4 bases and J dropped 7 bases, with 13 bases sitting between them. The CDR3 loop spans 14 amino acids. CDR3 coding DNA: TGTGCCAGCAGTGTTGGCAGTGTACGTGAAAAACTGTTTTTT. Encoded protein: CASSVGSVREKLFF.

The CDR3 bases are TGTGCCATCAGGCCTGCCAGCGGGGGGCAAGAGACCCAGTACTTC. Encoded protein: CAIRPASGGQETQYF. The chain links TRBV10-3 to TRBJ2-5; 9 bases map to TRBD2. Germline V gene lookup returns CDR1 ENHRY and CDR2 SYGVKD. CDR3 length: 15 amino acids. The V and J ends lost 6 bases and 2 bases, in that order; junction bases with no gene match: 7.

The chain uses TRBV7-9 and TRBJ2-1; 7 positions match TRBD2. The ends lost 3 bases at V and 6 bases at J; junction bases unmatched: 8. The germline V gene has CDR1 SEHNR and CDR2 FQNEAQ (reference sequence). CDR3 length equals 15 residues. CDR3 in DNA: TGTGCCAGCAGCTTCCCGGCGGGGGATTTCAATGAGCAGTTCTTC. The encoded protein is CASSFPAGDFNEQFF.

The genes are TRBV28 and TRBJ2-3; 7 positions agree with TRBD2. The trim removed 3 bases at V and 0 bases at J, leaving 0 bases unmatched. This CDR3 is built from 14 residues. Germline CDR1 and CDR2: MDHEN and SYDVKM. The CDR3, as DNA: TGTGCCAGCAGTTTGCGGGGGAGCACAGATACGCAGTATTTT. Its translation: CASSLRGSTDTQYF.

CDR3 in amino acids: CATSDFRDETSNEKLFF. CDR3 DNA sequence: TGTGCCACCAGTGATTTCAGGGATGAAACGTCTAATGAAAAACTGTTTTTT. The chain uses TRBV24-1 and TRBJ1-4; weak D call: TRBD1 (5 bases). CDR1 KGHDR and CDR2 SFDVKD come from the germline V gene. The CDR3 loop spans 17 amino acids. Trimming took 1 base from V and 3 from J, leaving 14 bases between them.

V usage is TRBV4-1 and J usage is TRBJ1-1, with D perhaps matching TRBD1 (6 bases). The CDR3 has 13 residues. V shed 3 bases and J shed 1 base, with 6 bases lying between them. Germline CDR1 MGHRA, CDR2 YSYEKL. CDR3 in amino acids: CASSHRGNTEAFF. CDR3 nucleotides: TGCGCCAGCAGCCACAGGGGGAACACTGAAGCTTTCTTT.

CDR3 nucleotides: TGTGCCAGCAGTTTAATGCGGGGAGACAATGAGCAGTTCTTC. It encodes CASSLMRGDNEQFF. The chain carries TRBV28 and TRBJ2-1, with D maybe TRBD2 (6 bases). Deletions cut 2 bases from V and 5 bases from J, with 10 bases between. The germline V gene has CDR1 MDHEN and CDR2 SYDVKM. The CDR3 sequence is 14 residues long.

This chain joins TRBV10-3 and TRBJ2-2; weak D call: TRBD2 (5 bases). The germline V gene encodes CDR1 ENHRY and CDR2 SYGVKD. The CDR3 runs to 13 residues. V gave up 3 bases and J gave up 6 bases, with 8 bases separating them. The CDR3 is CAISEERPGELFF. The DNA of the CDR3 is TGTGCCATCAGTGAAGAGCGGCCCGGGGAGCTGTTTTTT.

The J gene is TRBJ2-1, the V gene TRBV5-1, with 10 bases fitting TRBD2. The V and J ends lost 5 bases and 6 bases, in that order; junction bases with no gene match: 8. This CDR3 region has 15 residues. The germline V gene has CDR1 SGHRS and CDR2 YFSETQ. As DNA, the CDR3 is TGCGCCAGCAGACGAGCGGGAGGGCCCCCCAATGAGCAGTTCTTC. Residues: CASRRAGGPPNEQFF.

This clone appeared once. The gene calls are TRBV25-1 and TRBJ2-1; TRBD2 aligns across 8 bases. The CDR3 has 16 amino acids. The V gene end was trimmed by 8 bases and the J gene end by 3 bases; junction bases not matched to a gene: 12. Germline values: CDR1 MGHDK, CDR2 SYGVNS. CDR3 sequence (DNA): TGTGCCAGCGCGGCCGTCGTGACTAGCGTCTACAATGAGCAGTTCTTC. Amino acid sequence: CASAAVVTSVYNEQFF.